Each of the 14 T cell receptor beta chains below was sequenced from the same sample in a study of T cell changes during pregnancy in multiple sclerosis. Assay used: immunoSEQ multiplex PCR; TCRdb lists only in-frame clones, some missing. This table holds tens of thousands of clones, around 90% found once. Sequencing used CD4+ T cells from peripheral blood mononuclear cells, obtained in the third trimester of pregnancy. These receptors were obtained from a female donor in good health, enrolled as a control in a pregnancy study.

CDR3 DNA: TGCGCCAGCAGCCAAGGTCCCAGCGGGGCTTACACAGATACGCAGTATTTT. Amino acid sequence: CASSQGPSGAYTDTQYF. The rearrangement links TRBV4-3 to TRBJ2-3; the match to TRBD2 covers 7 bases. The V segment lost 1 base and the J segment 2 bases; nucleotides outside the gene matches: 9. Germline CDR1 reads LGHNA; CDR2 reads YSLEER. The CDR3 loop spans 17 amino acids.

The CDR3 nucleotides are TGCGCCAGCAGCCAAGGTACGGAGTTAGCTAACTATGGCTACACCTTC. Translating gives CASSQGTELANYGYTF. V and J are TRBV4-1 and TRBJ1-2; the D is unclear. This CDR3 comprises 16 residues. CDR1 and CDR2 (germline): MGHRA, YSYEKL. V was shortened by 1 base and J by 0 bases, with 12 bases between the two germline ends.

This clone was detected only once. The genes are TRBV7-8 and TRBJ2-5; TRBD2 might be the D (7 bases). The germline V gene encodes CDR1 SGHVS and CDR2 FQNEAQ. The CDR3 is 15 residues long. With 5 bases removed from V and 5 bases from J, the gap between germline ends came to 18 bases. The CDR3 reads CASSQRRGPKETQYF. For the CDR3, the DNA is TGTGCCAGCAGCCAGAGGCGGGGGCCAAAGGAGACCCAGTACTTC. The full variable domain, completed using reference TRBV7-8 and TRBJ2-5, is GAGVSQSPRYKVAKRGQDVALRCDPISGHVSLFWYQQALGQGPEFLTYFQNEAQLDKSGLPSDRFFAERPEGSVSTLKIQRTQQEDSAVYLCASSQRRGPKETQYFGPGTRLLVL.

The rearrangement uses TRBV11-2 and TRBJ2-7, with 7 bases identical to TRBD2. Germline CDR1 reads SGHAT; CDR2 reads FQNNGV. The CDR3 spans 12 residues. V lost 4 bases to trimming and J lost 7 bases; unmatched junction nucleotides: 4. The CDR3 protein is CASSSSGYEQYF. CDR3 bases: TGTGCCAGCAGCTCTAGCGGTTATGAGCAGTACTTC.

The V call is TRBV7-9, the J call TRBJ2-1; 9 bases are shared with TRBD2. Germline CDR1 reads SEHNR; CDR2 reads FQNEAQ (reference sequence). V lost 5 bases, J lost 7 bases, and 9 bases stayed unmatched. The CDR3 is 15 amino acids. CDR3 loop: CASSQLAGEWNEQFF. The DNA of the CDR3 is TGTGCCAGCAGCCAATTAGCGGGAGAGTGGAATGAGCAGTTCTTC. The full variable domain, rest sourced from reference TRBV7-9 and TRBJ2-1, is DTGVSQNPRHKITKRGQNVTFRCDPISEHNRLYWYRQTLGQGPEFLTYFQNEAQLEKSRLLSDRFSAERPKGSFSTLEIQRTEQGDSAMYLCASSQLAGEWNEQFFGPGTRLTVL.

The V gene is TRBV10-1, the J gene TRBJ2-3, with 12 bases lining up with TRBD1. V trimming: 6 bases; J trimming: 1 base; junction bases outside the gene matches: 8. Germline assignment: CDR1 WNHNN and CDR2 SYGVQD (reference sequence). The CDR3 is 17 residues long. CDR3 sequence (DNA): TGCGCCAGCAGCGACCGGGACAGGGGGCGCGGCACAGATACGCAGTATTTT. Protein product: CASSDRDRGRGTDTQYF.

V is TRBV5-1 and J is TRBJ2-1; 11 bases line up with TRBD2. CDR1 SGHRS and CDR2 YFSETQ come from the germline V gene. The V and J ends lost 9 bases and 0 bases, in that order; junction bases with no gene match: 11. The CDR3 is 17 amino acids. The CDR3 nucleotides are TGCGCCACCTCGGAGACTAGCGGGACGAGCTCCTACAATGAGCAGTTCTTC. Translated, it gives CATSETSGTSSYNEQFF. The variable domain in full, with the rest retrieved from reference TRBV5-1 and TRBJ2-1, is KAGVTQTPRYLIKTRGQQVTLSCSPISGHRSVSWYQQTPGQGLQFLFEYFSETQRNKGNFPGRFSGRQFSNSRSEMNVSTLELGDSALYLCATSETSGTSSYNEQFFGPGTRLTVL.

The rearrangement links TRBV30 to TRBJ1-1; 9 bases fit TRBD1. The CDR3 covers 13 residues. In germline, CDR1 is GTSNPN, CDR2 SVGIG (reference sequence). Unmatched junction bases numbered 4, after V lost 2 bases and J lost 6 bases. The CDR3 here is CAWSPRQGAEAFF. The CDR3 DNA is TGTGCCTGGAGTCCCCGACAGGGGGCTGAAGCTTTCTTT.

The rearrangement links TRBV5-5 to TRBJ1-2; D is possibly TRBD1 (6 bases). Germline CDR1 and CDR2: SGHKS and YYEKEE (reference sequence). V lost 0 bases, J lost 4 bases, and 13 bases lay in between. The length of the CDR3 is 15 residues. The CDR3 nucleotides read TGTGCCAGCAGCTTGGTTTCCAGGGGCGGCTATGGCTACACCTTC. It yields the protein CASSLVSRGGYGYTF. Supplemented by reference TRBV5-5 and TRBJ1-2, the full variable domain reads DAGVTQSPTHLIKTRGQQVTLRCSPISGHKSVSWYQQVLGQGPQFIFQYYEKEERGRGNFPDRFSARQFPNYSSELNVNALLLGDSALYLCASSLVSRGGYGYTFGSGTRLTVV.

This chain joins TRBV19 and TRBJ2-5; D might be TRBD1 (6 bases). The CDR3 spans 13 residues. Trimming cost V 2 bases and J 4 bases, with 8 bases left between them. The germline V gene encodes CDR1 LNHDA and CDR2 SQIVND (reference sequence). CDR3 region: CASSITRGETQYF. CDR3 nucleotides: TGTGCCAGTAGTATAACCAGGGGAGAGACCCAGTACTTC.

The V gene is TRBV19, the J gene TRBJ2-1; 8 bases map to TRBD1. Germline-derived CDR1 and CDR2 are LNHDA and SQIVND (reference sequence). The CDR3 has 15 residues. Losses at the gene ends were 2 bases for V and 4 bases for J; bases not matched to a gene: 4. The CDR3 reads CASSILGQAYNEQFF. Written as DNA, the CDR3 is TGTGCCAGTAGTATATTGGGACAGGCGTACAATGAGCAGTTCTTC.

J is TRBJ1-4 and V is TRBV19, with no clear D. This CDR3 spans 18 amino acids. Trimming stripped 5 bases from V and 2 bases from J, with 21 bases between. Germline CDR1 reads LNHDA; CDR2 reads SQIVND (reference sequence). The CDR3 nucleotides are TGTGCCAGTAGTCCGAAATTGATTATAGCAGCGACTAATGAAAAACTGTTTTTT. Translation gives CASSPKLIIAATNEKLFF.

This chain uses TRBV4-2 with TRBJ2-7; D is unclear. The CDR3 totals 13 residues. Trimming removed 1 base at V and 7 bases at J, with 11 bases between. CDR1 is LGHNA, CDR2 YNFKEQ, per germline. CDR3 DNA sequence: TGTGCCAGCAGCCAAGCCCCAGCCGGGGAGCAGTACTTC. It yields the protein CASSQAPAGEQYF.

V and J are TRBV11-3 and TRBJ2-7, with D perhaps matching TRBD2 (5 bases). CDR1 is SGHNT and CDR2 is YENEEA in the germline V gene. V shed 3 bases and J shed 1 base, with 16 bases lying between them. The CDR3 is 16 amino acids. This CDR3 reads CASSFLAPDGSYEQYF. The CDR3 DNA reads TGTGCCAGCAGCTTCCTAGCCCCTGACGGATCCTACGAGCAGTACTTC.